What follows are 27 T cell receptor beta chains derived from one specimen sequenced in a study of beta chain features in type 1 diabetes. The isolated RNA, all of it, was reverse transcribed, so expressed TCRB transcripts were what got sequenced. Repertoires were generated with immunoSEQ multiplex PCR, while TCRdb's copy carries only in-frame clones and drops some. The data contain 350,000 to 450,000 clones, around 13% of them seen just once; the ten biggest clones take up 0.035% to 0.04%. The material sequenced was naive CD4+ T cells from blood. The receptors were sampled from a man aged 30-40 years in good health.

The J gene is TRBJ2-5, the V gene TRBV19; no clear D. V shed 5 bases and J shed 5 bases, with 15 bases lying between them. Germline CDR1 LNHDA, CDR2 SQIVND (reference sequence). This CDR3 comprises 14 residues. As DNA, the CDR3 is TGTGCCAGTAGTGACGGACCCAAAGGGGAGACCCAGTACTTC. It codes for CASSDGPKGETQYF.

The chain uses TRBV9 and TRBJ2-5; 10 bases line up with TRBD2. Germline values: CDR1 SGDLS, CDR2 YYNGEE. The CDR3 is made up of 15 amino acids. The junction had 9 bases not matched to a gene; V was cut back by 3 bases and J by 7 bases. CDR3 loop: CASSEALAGSGTQYF. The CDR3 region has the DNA TGTGCCAGCAGCGAAGCACTAGCGGGGTCGGGGACCCAGTACTTC.

CDR3 protein: CASSVPSLAGVDEQFF. The CDR3 DNA reads as TGTGCCAGCAGCGTCCCCTCCCTAGCGGGGGTTGATGAGCAGTTCTTC. The gene calls are TRBV7-9 and TRBJ2-1; 10 bases align to TRBD2. Germline trimming cut 5 bases from V and 8 bases from J; bases unmatched to any gene: 12. Germline loops: CDR1 SEHNR, CDR2 FQNEAQ (reference sequence). The CDR3 length is 16 residues.

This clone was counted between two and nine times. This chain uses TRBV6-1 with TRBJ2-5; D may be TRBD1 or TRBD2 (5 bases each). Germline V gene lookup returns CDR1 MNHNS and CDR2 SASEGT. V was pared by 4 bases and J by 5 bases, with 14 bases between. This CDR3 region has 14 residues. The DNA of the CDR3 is TGTGCCAGCAGTGTAGCCCCTTGGGGGGAGACCCAGTACTTC. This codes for CASSVAPWGETQYF.

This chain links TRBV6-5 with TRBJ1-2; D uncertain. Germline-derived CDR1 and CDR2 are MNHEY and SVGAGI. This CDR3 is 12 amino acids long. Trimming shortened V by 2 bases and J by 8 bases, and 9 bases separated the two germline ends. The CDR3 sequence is CASSYEGGGYTF. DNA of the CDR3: TGTGCCAGCAGTTACGAGGGAGGAGGCTACACCTTC.

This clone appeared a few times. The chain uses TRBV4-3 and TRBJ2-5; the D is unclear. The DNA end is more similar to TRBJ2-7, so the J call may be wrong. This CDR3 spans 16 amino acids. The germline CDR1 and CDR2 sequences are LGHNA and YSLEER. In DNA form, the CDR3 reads TGCGCCAGCAGCCAAGCCGCAGCGTCGGTTCTCTACGAGCAGTACTTC. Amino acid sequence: CASSQAAASVLYEQYF.

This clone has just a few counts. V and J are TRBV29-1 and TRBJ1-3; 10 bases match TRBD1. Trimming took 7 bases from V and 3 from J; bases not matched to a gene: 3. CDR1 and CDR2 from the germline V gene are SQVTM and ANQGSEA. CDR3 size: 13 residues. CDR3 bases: TGCAGCGCCCGGGACAGGGGTGGAAACACCATATATTTT. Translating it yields CSARDRGGNTIYF.

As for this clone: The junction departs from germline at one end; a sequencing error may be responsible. CDR3 region: CASSTGTGDTDTQYF. CDR3 DNA sequence: TGTGCTAGCAGCACCGGGACAGGAGACACAGATACGCAGTATTTT. The chain couples TRBV7-7 to TRBJ2-3; 8 bases are shared with TRBD1. CDR3 length equals 15 residues. Looked up from germline, CDR1 is SSHAT and CDR2 is FNYEAQ (reference sequence).

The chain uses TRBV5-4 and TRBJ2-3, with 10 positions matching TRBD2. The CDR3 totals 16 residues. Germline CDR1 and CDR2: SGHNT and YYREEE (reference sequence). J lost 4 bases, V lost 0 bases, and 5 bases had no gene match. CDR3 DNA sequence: TGTGCCAGCAGCTTGGAAAGCGGGAGGGCCTCAGATACGCAGTATTTT. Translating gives CASSLESGRASDTQYF.

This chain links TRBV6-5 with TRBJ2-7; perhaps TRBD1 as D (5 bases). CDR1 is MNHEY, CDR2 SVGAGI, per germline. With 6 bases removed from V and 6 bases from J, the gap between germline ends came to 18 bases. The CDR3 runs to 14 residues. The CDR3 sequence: CASSLGRVGLEQYV. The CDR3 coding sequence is TGTGCCAGCAGCCTCGGACGCGTGGGGCTCGAGCAGTACGTC.

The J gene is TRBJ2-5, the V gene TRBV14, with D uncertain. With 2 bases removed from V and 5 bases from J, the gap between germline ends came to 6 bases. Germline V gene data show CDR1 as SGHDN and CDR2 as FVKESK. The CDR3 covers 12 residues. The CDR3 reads CASSQFRETQYF. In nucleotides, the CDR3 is TGTGCCAGCAGCCAATTCCGGGAGACCCAGTACTTC. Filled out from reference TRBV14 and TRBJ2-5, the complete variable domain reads EAGVTQFPSHSVIEKGQTVTLRCDPISGHDNLYWYRRVMGKEIKFLLHFVKESKQDESGMPNNRFLAERTGGTYSTLKVQPAELEDSGVYFCASSQFRETQYFGPGTRLLVL.

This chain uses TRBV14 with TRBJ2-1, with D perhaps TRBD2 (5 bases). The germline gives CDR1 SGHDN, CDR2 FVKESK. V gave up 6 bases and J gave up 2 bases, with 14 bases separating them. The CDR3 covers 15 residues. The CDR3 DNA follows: TGTGCCAGCAGTCAATATCGGGGTGCCTACAATGAGCAGTTCTTC. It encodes CASSQYRGAYNEQFF.

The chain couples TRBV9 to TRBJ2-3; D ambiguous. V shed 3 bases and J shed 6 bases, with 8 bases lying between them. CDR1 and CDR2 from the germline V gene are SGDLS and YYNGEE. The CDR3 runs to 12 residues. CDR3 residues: CASSDSLDTQYF. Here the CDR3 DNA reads TGTGCCAGCAGCGACTCTTTGGATACGCAGTATTTT.

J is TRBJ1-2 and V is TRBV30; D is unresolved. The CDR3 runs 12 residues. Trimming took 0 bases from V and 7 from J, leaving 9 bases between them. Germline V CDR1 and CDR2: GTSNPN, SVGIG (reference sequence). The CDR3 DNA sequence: TGTGCCTGGAGTGTAGTGGACGGTGGCTACACCTTC. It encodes CAWSVVDGGYTF.

DNA of the CDR3: TGTGCCAGCAGCGGCGATGCCGGCAGGGTAAATCCCCAGCATTTT. As protein: CASSGDAGRVNPQHF. This sequence joins TRBV7-2 and TRBJ1-5; D might be TRBD1 (5 bases). The CDR3 is 15 amino acids. Germline CDR1 is SGHTA and CDR2 is FQGNSA. V was shortened by 5 bases and J by 10 bases, with 21 bases between the two germline ends.

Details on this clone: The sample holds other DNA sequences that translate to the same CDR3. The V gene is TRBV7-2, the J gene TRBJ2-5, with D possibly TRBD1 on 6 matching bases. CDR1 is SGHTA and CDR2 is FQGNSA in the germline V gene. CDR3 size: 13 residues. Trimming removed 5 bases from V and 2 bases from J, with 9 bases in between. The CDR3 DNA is TGTGCCAGCAGCCGTGACAGGCAAGAGACCCAGTACTTC. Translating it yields CASSRDRQETQYF.

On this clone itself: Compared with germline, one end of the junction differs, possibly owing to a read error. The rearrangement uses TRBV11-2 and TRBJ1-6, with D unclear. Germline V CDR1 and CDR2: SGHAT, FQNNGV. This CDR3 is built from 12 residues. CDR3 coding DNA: TGTGCCAGCAGGGATTATACTTCACCCCTCCACTTT. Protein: CASRDYTSPLHF.

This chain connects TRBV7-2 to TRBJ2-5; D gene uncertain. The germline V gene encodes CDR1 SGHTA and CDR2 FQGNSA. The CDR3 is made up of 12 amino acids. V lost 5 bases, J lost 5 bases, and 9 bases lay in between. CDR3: CASSRPGETQYF. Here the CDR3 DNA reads TGTGCCAGCAGCCGCCCTGGGGAGACCCAGTACTTC.

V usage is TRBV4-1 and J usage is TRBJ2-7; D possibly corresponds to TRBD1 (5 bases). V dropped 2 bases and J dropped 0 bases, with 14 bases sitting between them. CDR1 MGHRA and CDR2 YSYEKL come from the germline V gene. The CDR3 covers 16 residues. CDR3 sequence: CASSQIGVGDSYEQYF. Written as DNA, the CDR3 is TGCGCCAGCAGCCAAATAGGAGTAGGGGACTCCTACGAGCAGTACTTC.

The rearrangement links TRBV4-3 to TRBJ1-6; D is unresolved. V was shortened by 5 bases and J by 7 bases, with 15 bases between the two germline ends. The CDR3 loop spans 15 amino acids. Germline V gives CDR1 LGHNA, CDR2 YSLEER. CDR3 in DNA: TGCGCCAGCAGCGCCCAGGTCAGGTCAAATTCACCCCTCCACTTT. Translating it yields CASSAQVRSNSPLHF.

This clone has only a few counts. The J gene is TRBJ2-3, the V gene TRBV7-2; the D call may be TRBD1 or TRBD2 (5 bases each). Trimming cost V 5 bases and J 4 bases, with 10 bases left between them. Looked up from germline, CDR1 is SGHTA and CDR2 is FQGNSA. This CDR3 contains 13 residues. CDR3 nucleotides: TGTGCCAGCAGCCGGGGCTTCGCAGATACGCAGTATTTT. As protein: CASSRGFADTQYF.

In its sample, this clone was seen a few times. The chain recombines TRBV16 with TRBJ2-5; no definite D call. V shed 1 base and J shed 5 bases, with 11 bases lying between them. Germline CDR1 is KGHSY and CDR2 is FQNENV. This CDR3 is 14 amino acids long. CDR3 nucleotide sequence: TGTGCCAGCAGCCAATTCGAGGTTTTCGAGACCCAGTACTTC. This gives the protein CASSQFEVFETQYF.

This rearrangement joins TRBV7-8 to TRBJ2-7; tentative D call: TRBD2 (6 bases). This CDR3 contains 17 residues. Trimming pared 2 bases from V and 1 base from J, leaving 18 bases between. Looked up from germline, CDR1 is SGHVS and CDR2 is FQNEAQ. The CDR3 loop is CASSLRSGGAPSYEQYF. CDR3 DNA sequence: TGTGCCAGCAGCTTACGGTCCGGCGGGGCTCCTTCCTACGAGCAGTACTTC.

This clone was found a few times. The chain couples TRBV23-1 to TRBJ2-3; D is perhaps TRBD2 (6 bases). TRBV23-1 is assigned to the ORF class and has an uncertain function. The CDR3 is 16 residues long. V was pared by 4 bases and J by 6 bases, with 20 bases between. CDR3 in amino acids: CASSLSSPSVCDTQYF. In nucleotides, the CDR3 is TGCGCCAGCAGTCTTTCCTCTCCTAGCGTGTGTGATACGCAGTATTTT.

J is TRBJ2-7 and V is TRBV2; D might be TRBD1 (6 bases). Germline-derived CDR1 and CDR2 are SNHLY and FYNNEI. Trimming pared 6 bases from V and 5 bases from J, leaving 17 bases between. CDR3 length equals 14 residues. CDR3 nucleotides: TGTGCCAGCAGCAGGGGTACCCTCACGAACGAGCAGTACGTC. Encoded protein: CASSRGTLTNEQYV.

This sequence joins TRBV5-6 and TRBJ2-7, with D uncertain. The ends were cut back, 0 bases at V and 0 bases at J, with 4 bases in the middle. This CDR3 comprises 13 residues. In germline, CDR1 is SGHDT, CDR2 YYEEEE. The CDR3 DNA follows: TGTGCCAGCAGCTTGGGGAGCTCCTACGAGCAGTACTTC. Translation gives CASSLGSSYEQYF.

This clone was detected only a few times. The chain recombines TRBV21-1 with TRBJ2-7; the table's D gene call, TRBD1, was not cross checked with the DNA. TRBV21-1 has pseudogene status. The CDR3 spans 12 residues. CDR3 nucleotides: TGTGCCAGCAGCACCTTAGGGGGCGAGCAGTACGTC. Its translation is CASSTLGGEQYV.